This T cell receptor (beta chain) appears in the sequencing data of a study of long-term antiretroviral therapy in people with HIV (dated by TCRdb to the early 2020s). About the study as a whole: The earliest samples were collected approximately a decade before the 2015 WHO recommendation for immediate ART, a period when ART was typically delayed until CD4 counts fell. Among the approximately 30 participants with HIV, ten to eleven were female. A retrospective serial study tested whether changes in peripheral blood TRB repertoire composition and diversity were associated with ART initiation and durable HIV suppression. No cross-contamination during QIAcube processing was seen in test extractions of a monoclonal T-cell line run alongside 33 polyclonal samples. A total of around 200 cryopreserved PBMC samples were contributed to the cohort by 30 adults with confirmed HIV infection, with samples collected serially over a mean of around 6 years (range 1-12).

CDR3 length: 18 amino acids, cysteine to phenylalanine. Solely the CDR3 DNA is kept, with 54 bases framed from the first base. CDR1 and CDR2, per the germline V gene, are SGHRS and YFSETQ. At the junction V is shortened by 5 bases and J by 0 bases; bases outside the gene matches: 11. The immunoSEQ hsTCRB v3.0 assay was used at survey level resolution to sequence the TRB variable region. The targeted TRB sequencing depth was about 40,000-50,000 T-cell genomes per sample. TRB libraries were pooled and sequenced on an Illumina MiSeq using a v3 150-cycle kit. Per the source publication's procedure: Analysis of repertoires was carried out in R inside a reproducible Nextflow workflow spanning QC, data transformation and analysis. LymphoSeq2, an R package for exploring AIRR-Seq data, was used to implement the custom analyses. A handful of samples that produced fewer than 5000 total TRB sequences were removed, so some 180 HIV repertoires were analyzed. Among the 190 or so HIV repertoires that were kept, approximately 61 were collected before ART initiation and roughly 130 were collected after ART initiation. Repertoires were downsampled to 5000 TRB nucleotide sequences, with summary statistics averaged over 100 downsampling iterations. The analysis kept only TRB sequences whose CDR3 regions were at least seven amino acids long. A Shannon entropy-derived clonality score and the Gini coefficient were used to measure diversity. In the repertoire networks, any two of the top 5000 CDR3 amino acid sequences were linked whenever the two sequences differed by an edit distance of one. For TRB CDR3 amino acid sequences, GLIPH2 was used to predict antigen specificity groups and MHC restriction. Known CMV, EBV, HIV or tissue antigen associations were flagged by matching CDR3 amino acid sequences against VDJdb and McPAS-TCR. Pre-ART, post-ART and control groups were compared with Wilcoxon signed-rank tests and Holm-Bonferroni correction. Here the immuneACCESS table is served through TCRdb, limited to in-frame sequences with V and J called. Missing clones are a known gap in these copies; in checked studies unresolved V genes cover under half, and the rest lacks a known reason. V and J calls and clone size are those listed in that table; D and trimming were worked out from the DNA. The sample contains 15,000 to 20,000 clones, roughly nine tenths of them found a single time. The ten top clones hold 8% to 9% of the sample.

About this clone itself: Its antigen target is currently unknown. Per-nucleotide qualities are absent, and no much larger clonotype sits a single base away.

Overall study results and their limits: Unsorted PBMC were profiled instead of sorted CD4+ and CD8+ T cells because pre-ART samples had limited cell numbers. Limited PBMC availability meant only the TCR beta chain was sequenced, without alpha chain pairing. CDR3 length ranges in HIV repertoires were narrower than in controls, and network structure suggested an antigen-experienced repertoire with only a slight naive shift after ART. Inferences about post-ART repertoire changes were limited because no data were available on ART adherence, viral resistance or therapy changes. Expanded TRB clones identified before ART initiation dominated the repertoire across all time points, though the dominance fluctuated and decreased in many PLHIV after ART. The samples were dated from about 2004 to 2017, and the ART regimens that were used may be less effective than current ART regimens. ART initiation was associated with a significant increase in TRB diversity, but diversity stayed significantly below transplant donor controls even after long-term ART.

Participants were included only if at least one PBMC sample before ART initiation and at least two post-ART samples were available. All participants with HIV were treated in the United States of America. Before DNA extraction, cryopreserved samples containing 1-10 million PBMC were thawed and washed. At the time of the earliest PBMC sample, participants with HIV were aged between 23 and 54 years. Each participant contributed PBMC samples from 1-4 timepoints before ART initiation and 2-8 timepoints after ART initiation, with a median of 7 samples. Serial HIV viral load, CD4+ T-cell count, ART history and demographic data were obtained for every participant. Using a Qiagen kit on a QIAcube, genomic DNA was extracted from unsorted PBMC, with samples processed in batches of 12.

The rearrangement joined TRBV5-1 to TRBJ2-3; TRBD2 agrees with 11 junctional bases. This specimen consisted of unsorted PBMCs, obtained 0.3 years after starting antiretroviral therapy. The receptor comes from a man aged 55-75 years with HIV. CDR3 sequence: CASRPPGLADSSTDTQYF. The DNA is as follows: TGCGCCAGCAGGCCCCCGGGACTAGCGGATTCTAGCACAGATACGCAGTATTTT.